This TCR beta chain was documented in a study of cytomegalovirus exposure and HLA in healthy donors. Study summary: Falling in the Caucasian-associated ancestry cluster were 81% of some 400 genotyped donors.

Notes on this clone: Antigen: not known.

Study conclusions and caveats: Highest at DRB1 and lowest at HLA-C, TCR association rates differed among HLA loci in a later analysis. The dataset shows that most TCR sequences were rare, while some public TCRs occurred in many donors.

This CDR3 is built from 13 residues. Trimming removed 8 bases at V and 0 bases at J, with 8 bases between. Per the germline V gene, CDR1 is MNHNS and CDR2 is SASEGT. Both 60 Vbeta primers and 13 Jbeta primers went into the PCR. Using immunoSEQ multiplex PCR, the repertoire was profiled, and TCRdb retains in-frame clones only, with some absent. The table records 40,000 to 45,000 clones, roughly 90% of them present only once. The J gene is TRBJ2-4, the V gene TRBV6-1, with TRBD1 as a possible D gene (5 bases). The sequenced sample was PBMCs. This sequence was found in a woman aged 35 to 49 in good health and CMV-seropositive. The CDR3 DNA is TGTGCCAGCGAGACAGTAGCCAAAAACATTCAGTACTTC. Its protein product is CASETVAKNIQYF.